What follows are 18 T cell receptor beta chains derived from one specimen sequenced in a study of blood T cell repertoires in COVID-19. Sequencing used immunoSEQ multiplex PCR; TCRdb keeps in-frame clones, though not all of them. In the table there are about 220,000 clones, around 84% of which are singletons. Material: peripheral blood. These receptors came from a human donor in a cohort sampled during active COVID-19.

The rearrangement joins TRBV29-1 to TRBJ1-1; D is ambiguous. V gave up 4 bases and J gave up 5 bases, with 11 bases separating them. CDR3 length: 12 residues. Germline assignment: CDR1 SQVTM and CDR2 ANQGSEA. The CDR3 region has the DNA TGCAGCGTTGTTGAGGGAAGAACTGAAGCTTTCTTT. Its translation is CSVVEGRTEAFF.

V gene TRBV9 combines with J gene TRBJ2-3; D possibly corresponds to TRBD2 (6 bases). Germline V gene lookup returns CDR1 SGDLS and CDR2 YYNGEE. The CDR3 is 16 residues long. Trimming took 2 bases from V and 6 from J, leaving 19 bases between them. Here the CDR3 DNA reads TGTGCCAGCAGCGTGGGGACTCAGTGGGTAATGGATACGCAGTATTTT. It is translated as CASSVGTQWVMDTQYF.

The chain couples TRBV11-2 to TRBJ2-1, with 9 nucleotides matching TRBD2. After removal of 5 bases from V and 7 bases from J, the junction contained 12 bases not matched to a gene. This CDR3 is 16 amino acids long. Germline V lookup: CDR1 SGHAT, CDR2 FQNNGV. The CDR3 DNA is TGTGCCAGCAGCCCCGAGGGCGGGAGGGCCCGGAATGAGCAGTTCTTC. Protein: CASSPEGGRARNEQFF.

This clone has only one observation. The V gene is TRBV5-8, the J gene TRBJ1-2; TRBD1 might be the D (5 bases). The CDR3 consists of 17 residues. Trimming removed 2 bases at V and 0 bases at J, with 17 bases between. In germline, CDR1 is SGHTS, CDR2 YDEGEE. The CDR3 loop is CASSFRVGHIANYGYTF. DNA for the CDR3: TGTGCCAGCAGCTTCCGCGTGGGGCATATAGCTAACTATGGCTACACCTTC.

The chain couples TRBV6-5 to TRBJ1-2; no reliable D call. Germline assignment: CDR1 MNHEY and CDR2 SVGAGI. The CDR3 is 12 residues long. Between the trimmed V and J ends, which lost 6 bases and 4 bases, there was a span of 9 bases. Written as DNA, the CDR3 is TGTGCCAGCAGCCGGGTCACCTATGGCTACACCTTC. Its protein is CASSRVTYGYTF.

This clone was observed once. The genes are TRBV6-5 and TRBJ2-1; 9 bases align to TRBD1. Germline-derived CDR1 and CDR2 are MNHEY and SVGAGI. The CDR3 runs 15 residues. After removal of 9 bases from V and 6 bases from J, the junction contained 12 bases not matched to a gene. CDR3 DNA: TGTGCCAGTAGGGGGGGGACAGGGTTGGCCAATGAGCAGTTCTTC. Amino acids: CASRGGTGLANEQFF.

The V and J genes are TRBV10-1 and TRBJ1-5; TRBD1 matches at 9 bases. The CDR3 consists of 16 residues. CDR1 and CDR2 from the germline V gene are WNHNN and SYGVQD (reference sequence). The J segment lost 5 bases and the V segment lost 7 bases, leaving 12 bases of the junction unmatched. The CDR3 sequence: CASTKGQGHSHQPQHF. The CDR3 bases are TGCGCCAGCACTAAGGGACAGGGCCATTCGCATCAGCCCCAGCATTTT.

The chain combines TRBV9 with TRBJ2-5; 10 nucleotides agree with TRBD2. Germline CDR1 reads SGDLS; CDR2 reads YYNGEE. Unmatched junction bases numbered 13, after V lost 4 bases and J lost 4 bases. The CDR3 length is 17 residues. The CDR3 nucleotides read TGTGCCAGCAGCCTTGAAAGCGGGAGGGAGTTCGGAGAGACCCAGTACTTC. Amino acids: CASSLESGREFGETQYF.

The rearrangement links TRBV7-9 to TRBJ2-5; possible D gene TRBD1, 6 bases. Germline values: CDR1 SEHNR, CDR2 FQNEAQ (reference sequence). This CDR3 comprises 13 residues. Trimming removed 5 bases from V and 3 bases from J, with 10 bases in between. CDR3 sequence (DNA): TGTGCCAGCAGCCAGACAGGAGAAGAGACCCAGTACTTC. This gives the protein CASSQTGEETQYF.

The chain combines TRBV6-6 with TRBJ2-1; D possibly corresponds to TRBD1 (5 bases). CDR1 is MNHNY, CDR2 SVGAGI, per germline (reference sequence). The V end was cut by 2 bases, the J end by 5 bases, with 7 bases between. This CDR3 comprises 13 residues. The CDR3 DNA reads TGTGCCAGCAGTTACGACAGCAACAATGAGCAGTTCTTC. Residues: CASSYDSNNEQFF.

The rearrangement joins TRBV6-5 to TRBJ1-2; tentative D call: TRBD1 (5 bases). In germline, CDR1 is MNHEY, CDR2 SVGAGI. The CDR3 covers 13 residues. The V end was cut by 6 bases, the J end by 2 bases, with 10 bases between. The CDR3 sequence: CASRVAGNYGYTF. The DNA for the CDR3 is TGTGCCAGCAGGGTGGCAGGGAACTATGGCTACACCTTC.

The rearrangement uses TRBV7-6 and TRBJ2-5; 10 bases agree with TRBD1. From germline, CDR1 is SGHVS and CDR2 FNYEAQ. This CDR3 is built from 16 residues. V shed 4 bases and J 5 bases; nucleotides not matched to a gene: 10. The CDR3 sequence is CASSWLTGGMRETQYF. CDR3 sequence (DNA): TGTGCCAGCAGCTGGTTGACAGGGGGCATGAGGGAGACCCAGTACTTC.

The chain has TRBV7-9 and TRBJ2-7; perhaps TRBD1 as D (6 bases). Between the trimmed V and J ends, which lost 5 bases and 3 bases, there was a span of 11 bases. The CDR3 covers 13 residues. Germline lookup yields CDR1 SEHNR and CDR2 FQNEAQ (reference sequence). The CDR3 loop reads CASSPGHRYEQYF. CDR3 nucleotide sequence: TGTGCCAGCAGCCCGGGACATCGCTACGAGCAGTACTTC.

The chain combines TRBV5-1 with TRBJ1-2, with D maybe TRBD1 (6 bases). CDR3 length: 15 amino acids. The germline V gene encodes CDR1 SGHRS and CDR2 YFSETQ. The V end was cut by 0 bases, the J end by 4 bases, with 13 bases between. CDR3 DNA: TGCGCCAGCAGCTTGGACCAGGGGAGGGTCTATGGCTACACCTTC. Its protein is CASSLDQGRVYGYTF.

The chain has TRBV24-1 and TRBJ2-7; 10 nucleotides match TRBD1. The trim removed 3 bases at V and 2 bases at J, leaving 3 bases unmatched. From germline, CDR1 is KGHDR and CDR2 SFDVKD. The CDR3 consists of 15 residues. The CDR3 region is CATSDPGTGAYEQYF. As DNA, the CDR3 is TGTGCCACCAGTGATCCCGGGACAGGGGCCTACGAGCAGTACTTC.

This clone has a handful of counts. This rearrangement joins TRBV4-1 to TRBJ2-3; tentatively, D is TRBD1 (6 bases). The CDR3 has 18 residues. V lost 1 base, J lost 4 bases, and 21 bases lay in between. The germline V gene has CDR1 MGHRA and CDR2 YSYEKL. As DNA, the CDR3 is TGCGCCAGCAGCCAAGGCCTAGGGGGTCTAGCCGGCGCAGATACGCAGTATTTT. Residues: CASSQGLGGLAGADTQYF.

The J gene is TRBJ2-1, the V gene TRBV3-1 (or the pseudogene TRBV3-2), with TRBD1 as a possible D gene (6 bases). Deletions cut 4 bases from V and 7 bases from J, with 11 bases between. Germline V CDR1 and CDR2: LGHDT, YNNKEL (reference sequence). This CDR3 region has 13 residues. As DNA, the CDR3 is TGTGCCAGCAGCCGATCACAGGGAAATGAGCAGTTCTTC. Encoded protein: CASSRSQGNEQFF.

This chain links TRBV7-2 with TRBJ1-5; TRBD1 matches at 8 bases. Germline CDR1 SGHTA, CDR2 FQGNSA. The trim removed 5 bases at V and 1 base at J, leaving 7 bases unmatched. This CDR3 comprises 16 residues. The CDR3 bases are TGTGCCAGCAGCATACAAGACAGGGGAAGCAATCAGCCCCAGCATTTT. It specifies CASSIQDRGSNQPQHF. The complete variable domain, with remaining parts taken from reference TRBV7-2 and TRBJ1-5, reads GAGVSQSPSNKVTEKGKDVELRCDPISGHTALYWYRQSLGQGLEFLIYFQGNSAPDKSGLPSDRFSAERTGGSVSTLTIQRTQQEDSAVYLCASSIQDRGSNQPQHFGDGTRLSIL.